These T cell receptor beta chains were read from a single sample in a study of PD-1 and CTLA-4 blockade in melanoma. This table comes from immunoSEQ multiplex PCR, and its TCRdb copy is limited to in-frame clones, with some not included. In the table there are 32,000 or so clones, roughly 91% of which are singletons. The specimen was CD8+ T cells from peripheral blood, collected before anti-PD-1 treatment. All receptors come from a human donor with melanoma. Each CDR3 is given with its conserved first and last residue. Each record gives: CDR3 DNA, CDR3 protein, clone size, D gene, V gene, J gene. D genes are given only for firm matches. Clone sizes are given selectively: once, few, many, or a class where the clone is expanded.

DNA: TGTGCCAGCAGCCAAGAAAGGGTTGGACACTTAAACACTGAAGCTTTCTTT
CDR3: CASSQERVGHLNTEAFF
size: .
D: .
V: TRBV3-1/TRBV3-2
J: TRBJ1-1

DNA: TGCGCCAGCTCGACAGGGGGTAGTACTGAAGCTTTCTTT
CDR3: CASSTGGSTEAFF
size: .
D: TRBD1
V: TRBV5-1
J: TRBJ1-1

DNA: TGTGCCAGCAGTTTAGGACTAGCCTACGAGCAGTACTTC
CDR3: CASSLGLAYEQYF
size: .
D: TRBD2
V: TRBV27
J: TRBJ2-7

DNA: TGTGCCAGTAGTATAATCGCCGGGGTAGAGACCCAGTACTTC
CDR3: CASSIIAGVETQYF
size: .
D: .
V: TRBV19
J: TRBJ2-5

DNA: TGTGCCAGCAGCGTGGACAGTATTGCTGGGGGGGCTTTCTTT
CDR3: CASSVDSIAGGAFF
size: .
D: .
V: TRBV7-8
J: TRBJ1-1

DNA: TGTGCCAGCAGTGCAAGGGGTGGAGGAAACACCATATATTTT
CDR3: CASSARGGGNTIYF
size: once
D: .
V: TRBV27
J: TRBJ1-3

DNA: TGTGCCAGCAGCCTACGGGACTTAAACACCGGGGAGCTGTTTTTT
CDR3: CASSLRDLNTGELFF
size: .
D: .
V: TRBV11-2
J: TRBJ2-2

DNA: TGTGCCTGGAGTGAAGGCAGGACCAATCAGCCCCAGCATTTT
CDR3: CAWSEGRTNQPQHF
size: .
D: .
V: TRBV30
J: TRBJ1-5

DNA: TGTGCCAGCAGTTTATCGATCACTAATGAAAAACTGTTTTTT
CDR3: CASSLSITNEKLFF
size: .
D: .
V: TRBV27
J: TRBJ1-4

DNA: TGTGCCTGGAGTCCCACAGGGGGGGCTAACTATGGCTACACCTTC
CDR3: CAWSPTGGANYGYTF
size: .
D: TRBD1
V: TRBV30
J: TRBJ1-2

DNA: TGTGCCAGCAGCTCATCCGGGACAGACTTTTACAATGAGCAGTTCTTC
CDR3: CASSSSGTDFYNEQFF
size: .
D: TRBD1
V: TRBV7-9
J: TRBJ2-1

DNA: TGCAGCGTTGAAGGACAGGGGGGCAATGGCTACACCTTC
CDR3: CSVEGQGGNGYTF
size: .
D: TRBD1
V: TRBV29-1
J: TRBJ1-2

DNA: TGTGCCGGAGGGGCCGGCTATAGCAATCAGCCCCAGCATTTT
CDR3: CAGGAGYSNQPQHF
size: .
D: .
V: TRBV19
J: TRBJ1-5

DNA: TGTGCCAGCAGTTTTTCCTTTAATGAAAAACTGTTTTTT
CDR3: CASSFSFNEKLFF
size: .
D: .
V: TRBV12-3/TRBV12-4
J: TRBJ1-4

DNA: TGTGCCTGGAGTGGGGGACAGGGGGCTTACGAGCAGTACTTC
CDR3: CAWSGGQGAYEQYF
size: .
D: TRBD1
V: TRBV30
J: TRBJ2-7

DNA: TGTGCCATCAGTGACCCCCGGGCCTCCCTTGGTGGCTACACCTTC
CDR3: CAISDPRASLGGYTF
size: once
D: .
V: TRBV10-3
J: TRBJ1-2

DNA: TGCAGCGTGAGGGGGGAGGAGCAGTTCTTC
CDR3: CSVRGEEQFF
size: .
D: .
V: TRBV29-1
J: TRBJ2-1

DNA: TGCGCCAGCAGCCTAAATACCGGGGAGCTGTTTTTT
CDR3: CASSLNTGELFF
size: .
D: .
V: TRBV5-1
J: TRBJ2-2

DNA: TGTGCCAGCAGTACCCCCCCAGGGTTCACTGAAGCTTTCTTT
CDR3: CASSTPPGFTEAFF
size: .
D: .
V: TRBV6-6
J: TRBJ1-1

DNA: TGTGCCAGCTCCCCTCCTCTCCACCCGAATGAAAAACTGTTTTTT
CDR3: CASSPPLHPNEKLFF
size: .
D: .
V: TRBV18
J: TRBJ1-4

DNA: TGTGCCAGCAGCGCCCGGGGGGGGGCTGGGTACACTGAAGCTTTCTTT
CDR3: CASSARGGAGYTEAFF
size: .
D: .
V: TRBV9
J: TRBJ1-1